This passage covers 2 T cell receptor beta chains from one sample sequenced in a study of cytomegalovirus exposure and HLA in healthy donors. Primers for the PCR totalled 60 Vbeta and 13 Jbeta. Clones were sequenced by immunoSEQ multiplex PCR, and TCRdb holds only the in-frame ones, with some missing. The table records some 120,000 clones, approximately 15% of them present only once. Sequencing was done on a sample of PBMCs. The receptors derive from a woman aged 18-30 years in good health and CMV-seronegative.

This clone was counted only a few times. The CDR3 region is CASSLLASGGLAFF. The CDR3 region has the DNA TGTGCCAGCAGTTTACTAGCCTCCGGGGGGCTCGCTTTCTTT. The gene calls are TRBV27 and TRBJ1-1; D may be TRBD1 (6 bases). Germline-derived CDR1 and CDR2 are MNHEY and SMNVEV (reference sequence). This CDR3 spans 14 amino acids. With 2 bases removed from V and 11 bases from J, the gap between germline ends came to 18 bases.

V is TRBV18 and J is TRBJ2-1; D call uncertain. In germline, CDR1 is KGHSH, CDR2 LQKENI. The germline V and J ends were trimmed by 2 bases and 7 bases, with 6 bases remaining between them. The CDR3 runs to 12 residues. The CDR3 nucleotides read TGTGCCAGCTCACCAAAGGAGAATGAGCAGTTCTTC. This codes for CASSPKENEQFF.